This T cell receptor beta chain was recovered during a study of T cell responses to AZD1222 COVID-19 vaccine. Whole-study findings and limits: In the spike-specific TCR repertoire, nearly half reportedly target unmutated variant regions. Donors were mostly white British, more females; clonal diversity possibly underestimated. Elevations in Spike-specific TCR breadth and depth followed administration of two AZD1222 doses.

V lost 2 bases and J lost 8; bases outside the gene matches: 4. Germline V lookup: CDR1 SGHRS, CDR2 YFSETQ. The CDR3 covers 13 residues. TCRdb's table, derived via immunoSEQ multiplex PCR, lists solely in-frame clones and lacks some. Altogether roughly 100,000 clones are present, 89% being singletons, with the ten largest covering 1.5% to 2%. This clone was recorded only once. Its antigen is unknown. This TCR derives from an adult in good health. This chain joins TRBV5-1 and TRBJ1-1, with 9 bases identical to TRBD1. Sequenced material: peripheral blood, taken on day 0 of AZD1222 vaccination. The CDR3 sequence is CASSLPGQGEAFF. The CDR3 region has the DNA TGCGCCAGCAGCTTACCGGGACAGGGCGAAGCTTTCTTT.